This T cell receptor beta chain originates from a study of CD8+ T cells in alopecia areata. cDNA reverse transcribed from extracted RNA served as the sequencing template. Sequenced by immunoSEQ multiplex PCR; TCRdb stores in-frame clones only, minus some. The sample contains 200,000 to 250,000 clones, about three fifths of which appear only once. Treatment: oral pan-JAK inhibitor, 5-10 mg twice daily. CDR1 and CDR2 from the germline V gene are MNHEY and SVGAGI. The CDR3 spans 15 residues. Unmatched junction bases numbered 11, after V lost 6 bases and J lost 6 bases. The chain combines TRBV6-5 with TRBJ2-1; the match to TRBD2 covers 7 bases. The sequenced sample was CD4+ T cells sorted from blood, obtained at week 4, from a patient treated with tofacitinib. The receptor's source is a human donor with alopecia areata. CDR3 in amino acids: CASSRPGLDSNEQFF. CDR3 nucleotides: TGTGCCAGCAGCCGCCCCGGACTAGATAGCAATGAGCAGTTCTTC.